This T cell receptor (beta chain) originates from a study of blood T cells in healthy people across ages. The germline gives CDR1 MNHEY, CDR2 SVGAGI. The V end was cut by 0 bases, the J end by 0 bases, with 5 bases between. The CDR3 is made up of 15 amino acids. Primers used in a second PCR of about 6 to 11 cycles were a sample-barcoded 5' primer and a J-beta primer mix. One entry per CDR3 protein results from TCRdb running MiXCR on the 5' RACE reads. The profile covers about a million distinct CDR3 sequences, with just over 50% appearing a single time and over 20% taken by the ten largest. Sequenced material: blood. The chain recombines TRBV6-5 with TRBJ2-2; D is undetermined. The clonotype comes from a woman aged 55-70 years in good health. The CDR3 is CASSYSTTNTGELFF. DNA of the CDR3: TGTGCCAGCAGTTACTCCACCACGAACACCGGGGAGCTGTTTTTT.